Below, one TCR beta chain is given with its context. Its cognate antigen is unknown. These data originate in a study of T cells expressing NK-cell markers. Findings and limits, study-wide: In a group of 5 to 7 donors, dominant NKG2C+ clonotypes represented roughly 1.0-7.5% of CD8+ T cells.

Germline V lookup: CDR1 SGHDN, CDR2 FVKESK. The CDR3 length is 20 residues. A 5'RACE template switching approach incorporating UMIs was used to make TCR beta cDNA. TCRdb re-analyzed the 5' RACE reads; it lists each CDR3 protein once, without DNA. Listed are about 160,000 distinct CDR3 sequences; less than 20% falls within the top ten. This TCR was sampled from a woman aged 18-70 years in good health. The specimen was blood T cells: a sorted CD56 or NKG2C T cell subset, CD4+ or CD8+ T cells, or bulk PBMC T cells (not recorded which). The chain has TRBV14 and TRBJ2-1. CDR3 sequence reads: CASSHYRRDRNQLSYNEQFF.